A selection of T cell receptor beta chains follows, all from one sample in a study of OX40 agonist ivuxolimab in advanced cancers. This table comes from immunoSEQ multiplex PCR, and its TCRdb copy is limited to in-frame clones, with some not included. The repertoire holds 90,000 to 120,000 clones, around 93% seen once, with about 1.2% in the top ten. The sample consisted of CD4+ or CD8+ T cells sorted from blood, taken in a trial of the OX40 agonist ivuxolimab. Source of these receptors: an adult with an advanced solid tumor such as melanoma, head and neck, liver or kidney cancer. CDR3s include the opening cysteine and the closing phenylalanine or tryptophan. The D gene is left open where the match is weak. Part of the rows lack a size; the others show once, few, many or a class for expanded clones.

size: NA
D: NA
J: TRBJ2-1
V: TRBV19
CDR3: CASSIVLRGATGNEQFF
DNA: TGTGCCAGTAGTATCGTCCTGCGGGGCGCAACGGGCAATGAGCAGTTCTTC

size: NA
D: TRBD2
J: TRBJ2-3
V: TRBV7-3
CDR3: CASSLSAGGAPDTQYF
DNA: TGTGCCAGCAGCTTATCAGCGGGGGGGGCCCCGGATACGCAGTATTTT

size: NA
D: NA
J: TRBJ2-7
V: TRBV27
CDR3: CASSLRGGGPAVYEQYF
DNA: TGTGCCAGCAGTTTAAGAGGAGGGGGGCCCGCCGTCTACGAGCAGTACTTC

size: NA
D: NA
J: TRBJ2-7
V: TRBV30
CDR3: CAWTGSEYSPYEQYF
DNA: TGTGCCTGGACCGGGTCTGAGTACTCACCCTACGAGCAGTACTTC

size: NA
D: TRBD1
J: TRBJ1-2
V: TRBV5-1
CDR3: CASSPEQGGYGYTF
DNA: TGCGCCAGCAGCCCAGAACAGGGGGGCTATGGCTACACCTTC

size: NA
D: TRBD2
J: TRBJ2-1
V: TRBV4-1
CDR3: CASSQGREGLNEQFF
DNA: TGCGCCAGCAGCCAAGGGAGGGAGGGCCTCAATGAGCAGTTCTTC

size: NA
D: NA
J: TRBJ1-2
V: TRBV5-6
CDR3: CASSFQGYGYTF
DNA: TGTGCCAGCAGCTTCCAGGGGTATGGCTACACCTTC

size: NA
D: NA
J: TRBJ1-1
V: TRBV21-1
CDR3: CASSSQRSTPYREAFF
DNA: TGTGCCAGCAGCTCCCAGAGGTCGACACCGTACAGGGAAGCTTTCTTT

size: NA
D: NA
J: TRBJ1-4
V: TRBV29-1
CDR3: CSVVWMFGEKLFF
DNA: TGCAGCGTTGTTTGGATGTTCGGCGAAAAACTGTTTTTT

size: NA
D: NA
J: TRBJ2-7
V: TRBV6-6
CDR3: CASSYSRGTYEQYF
DNA: TGTGCCAGCAGTTACTCGAGAGGGACCTACGAGCAGTACTTC

size: NA
D: NA
J: TRBJ2-4
V: TRBV28
CDR3: CASSSLERAKNIQYF
DNA: TGTGCCAGCAGCTCCCTAGAACGGGCCAAAAACATTCAGTACTTC

size: NA
D: TRBD2
J: TRBJ2-1
V: TRBV10-3
CDR3: CAISGVAGLMGNEQFF
DNA: TGTGCCATCAGTGGAGTAGCGGGTTTGATGGGCAATGAGCAGTTCTTC

size: NA
D: TRBD1
J: TRBJ1-2
V: TRBV5-1
CDR3: CASSRDRVDGYTF
DNA: TGCGCCAGCAGTCGTGACAGGGTCGATGGCTACACCTTC

size: NA
D: TRBD2
J: TRBJ2-7
V: TRBV28
CDR3: CASTSSGTSGTYEQYF
DNA: TGTGCCAGCACCTCCTCCGGGACTAGCGGTACCTACGAGCAGTACTTC

size: few
D: NA
J: TRBJ1-5
V: TRBV15
CDR3: CATSSPPTAPQHF
DNA: TGTGCCACCAGCTCGCCCCCCACAGCGCCCCAGCATTTT

size: NA
D: NA
J: TRBJ1-5
V: TRBV10-3
CDR3: CAIGVATDFNQPQHF
DNA: TGTGCCATCGGGGTAGCCACGGATTTTAATCAGCCCCAGCATTTT

size: once
D: NA
J: TRBJ2-1
V: TRBV19
CDR3: CASSLRQYNEQFF
DNA: TGTGCCAGTAGTCTTAGACAGTACAATGAGCAGTTCTTC

size: once
D: TRBD1
J: TRBJ1-5
V: TRBV29-1
CDR3: CSVADREGNQPQHF
DNA: TGCAGCGTAGCTGACAGGGAAGGCAATCAGCCCCAGCATTTT

size: NA
D: NA
J: TRBJ2-2
V: TRBV7-8
CDR3: CASSFPPGQGSSNGELFF
DNA: TGTGCCAGCAGCTTTCCCCCAGGGCAGGGAAGCTCGAACGGGGAGCTGTTTTTT

size: NA
D: NA
J: TRBJ1-6
V: TRBV2
CDR3: CASRGPRNSPLHF
DNA: TGTGCCAGCAGGGGCCCACGGAATTCACCCCTCCACTTT

size: NA
D: NA
J: TRBJ2-1
V: TRBV27
CDR3: CASSLRGPPSYNEQFF
DNA: TGTGCCAGCAGTTTAAGGGGACCACCCTCCTACAATGAGCAGTTCTTC

size: once
D: TRBD1
J: TRBJ2-7
V: TRBV6-5
CDR3: CASSYSAGGSYEQYF
DNA: TGTGCCAGCAGTTACTCGGCAGGGGGCAGCTACGAGCAGTACTTC

size: few
D: TRBD2
J: TRBJ2-3
V: TRBV28
CDR3: CASSEGLATDTQYF
DNA: TGTGCCAGCAGCGAGGGACTAGCGACAGATACGCAGTATTTT

size: NA
D: NA
J: TRBJ1-6
V: TRBV14
CDR3: CASSQDLNSPLHF
DNA: TGTGCCAGCAGCCAAGATTTAAATTCACCCCTCCACTTT

size: NA
D: NA
J: TRBJ2-7
V: TRBV28
CDR3: CASSSLRGLGGEQYF
DNA: TGTGCCAGCAGCTCCCTCCGTGGCTTGGGCGGCGAGCAGTACTTC

size: once
D: NA
J: TRBJ2-1
V: TRBV28
CDR3: CASSLENNEQFF
DNA: TGTGCCAGCAGTTTAGAAAACAATGAGCAGTTCTTC